A single sample gave rise to the 27 T cell receptor beta chains below, sequenced in a study of shared clonotypes between healthy human individuals. CD45RO-negative CD8 cells positively selected for CCR7 made up the naive population, which excluded terminally differentiated effector memory CD45RA+ cells. TCRdb's table, derived via immunoSEQ multiplex PCR, lists solely in-frame clones and lacks some. This sample carries 800,000 to 950,000 clones, approximately 97% of them seen once, and the ten largest clones take 0.2% to 0.25%. Sequencing was performed on naive CD8+ T cells sorted from blood. These receptor sequences come from a man aged 30-40 years in good health.

CDR3: CASSTNPGRDLESDEQFF. The CDR3 DNA reads as TGTGCCAGCAGCACTAACCCGGGGAGGGACCTAGAGAGCGATGAGCAGTTCTTC. J is TRBJ2-1 and V is TRBV9; 7 nucleotides line up with TRBD2. Germline loops: CDR1 SGDLS, CDR2 YYNGEE. With V trimmed by 4 bases and J by 8 bases, 21 bases remained unmatched. This CDR3 has 18 residues.

This chain connects TRBV5-1 to TRBJ2-7; D perhaps matches TRBD1 (5 bases). Germline lookup yields CDR1 SGHRS and CDR2 YFSETQ. Trimming pared 3 bases from V and 2 bases from J, leaving 12 bases between. The CDR3 spans 14 residues. The CDR3 nucleotides read TGCGCCAGCAGCTCGACAGCAATCCCCTACGAGCAGTACTTC. Its protein is CASSSTAIPYEQYF.

The V call is TRBV27, the J call TRBJ2-7, with a weak D call TRBD2 (5 bases). CDR1 and CDR2 (germline): MNHEY, SMNVEV (reference sequence). The CDR3 totals 14 residues. The germline V and J ends were trimmed by 4 bases and 2 bases, with 12 bases remaining between them. The DNA for the CDR3 is TGTGCCAGCAGTTCCCTTGGAGGCACCTACGAGCAGTACTTC. Translation gives CASSSLGGTYEQYF.

The rearrangement uses TRBV4-1 and TRBJ2-7; no firm D call. V was pared by 1 base and J by 6 bases, with 19 bases between. The germline CDR1 and CDR2 sequences are MGHRA and YSYEKL. The CDR3 length is 16 residues. In DNA, the CDR3 is TGCGCCAGCAGCCAAGTTATGCAGGTTGGCCCCTCCGAGCAGTACTTC. This translates into CASSQVMQVGPSEQYF.

This chain joins TRBV7-9 and TRBJ2-5; D gene unclear. The CDR3 extends over 14 amino acids. With 1 base removed from V and 10 bases from J, the gap between germline ends came to 16 bases. Per the germline V gene, CDR1 is SEHNR and CDR2 is FQNEAQ (reference sequence). The CDR3 sequence is CASSLVTNPRDQYF. The CDR3 DNA is TGTGCCAGCAGCTTAGTGACCAACCCAAGGGACCAGTACTTC.

This clone was counted a single time. The V gene is TRBV19, the J gene TRBJ2-1; maybe TRBD2 (7 bases). Per the germline V gene, CDR1 is LNHDA and CDR2 is SQIVND (reference sequence). The CDR3 consists of 15 residues. Trimming removed 5 bases from V and 10 bases from J, with 21 bases in between. CDR3 protein: CASSPVGGGPWEQFF. In DNA, the CDR3 is TGTGCCAGTAGTCCCGTAGGGGGAGGGCCGTGGGAGCAGTTCTTC.

The chain uses TRBV7-2 and TRBJ2-3, with 8 bases matching TRBD2. This CDR3 comprises 15 residues. From germline, CDR1 is SGHTA and CDR2 FQGNSA. V shed 5 bases and J 4 bases; nucleotides not matched to a gene: 8. CDR3 sequence (DNA): TGTGCCAGCAGCGAGTGGACTAGCCCCGCAGATACGCAGTATTTT. Amino acids: CASSEWTSPADTQYF.

The CDR3 DNA reads TGTGCCAGCAGCAGTAGCGGGACCGGGGAGCTGTTTTTT. Its translation: CASSSSGTGELFF. The chain links TRBV7-9 to TRBJ2-2, with 7 bases that match TRBD2. Germline V CDR1 and CDR2: SEHNR, FQNEAQ (reference sequence). J was trimmed by 5 bases and V by 5 bases; bases with no gene match: 2. The CDR3 length is 13 residues.

This chain links TRBV9 with TRBJ1-2, with a possible D match to TRBD1 (5 bases). The CDR3 is 14 amino acids. Deletions cut 4 bases from V and 4 bases from J, with 14 bases between. CDR1 is SGDLS and CDR2 is YYNGEE in the germline V gene. This CDR3 is CASSPPGAFYGYTF. The CDR3 DNA reads TGTGCCAGCAGCCCGCCCGGGGCGTTCTATGGCTACACCTTC.

The V call is TRBV2, the J call TRBJ1-5; D is undetermined. From germline, CDR1 is SNHLY and CDR2 FYNNEI. With 1 base removed from V and 5 bases from J, the gap between germline ends came to 15 bases. CDR3 length: 16 residues. In DNA, the CDR3 is TGTGCCAGCAGTGAAGTGGGCCCCACTCCTTATCAGCCCCAGCATTTT. Its protein product is CASSEVGPTPYQPQHF.

V gene TRBV2 combines with J gene TRBJ1-2; no clear D. Per the germline V gene, CDR1 is SNHLY and CDR2 is FYNNEI. The V end lost 0 bases, the J end lost 4 bases, and 15 bases lay between the germline ends. The CDR3 loop spans 16 amino acids. Here the CDR3 DNA reads TGTGCCAGCAGTGAAGCGCTTCGTGTCCCGTCCTATGGCTACACCTTC. Protein sequence: CASSEALRVPSYGYTF.

The chain employs TRBV27 and TRBJ2-7; TRBD1 matches 8 bases. This CDR3 is 13 amino acids long. CDR1 is MNHEY, CDR2 SMNVEV, per germline (reference sequence). The V and J ends lost 6 bases and 6 bases, in that order; junction bases with no gene match: 7. CDR3 nucleotide sequence: TGTGCCAGCAGCCTTACGACAGGGGTCGAGCAGTACTTC. Its protein is CASSLTTGVEQYF.

CDR3 sequence (DNA): TGCGCCAGCAGCCGCAACCTAGCGGCTCAAGAGACCCAGTACTTC. Residues: CASSRNLAAQETQYF. This chain connects TRBV4-1 to TRBJ2-5, with 7 bases fitting TRBD2. This CDR3 region has 15 residues. Germline V gene sequence: CDR1 MGHRA, CDR2 YSYEKL. V shed 4 bases and J 2 bases; nucleotides not matched to a gene: 7.

V and J are TRBV7-2 and TRBJ2-7, with 12 bases identical to TRBD2. The CDR3 length is 18 residues. Germline V gene lookup returns CDR1 SGHTA and CDR2 FQGNSA. J lost 6 bases, V lost 5 bases, and 17 bases had no gene match. CDR3 DNA sequence: TGTGCCAGCAGCGAACCGGGACTAGCGGGTCCAAAAAGAAGCGAGCAGTACTTC. Its protein is CASSEPGLAGPKRSEQYF. The full variable domain, with the rest looked up from reference TRBV7-2 and TRBJ2-7, is GAGVSQSPSNKVTEKGKDVELRCDPISGHTALYWYRQSLGQGLEFLIYFQGNSAPDKSGLPSDRFSAERTGGSVSTLTIQRTQQEDSAVYLCASSEPGLAGPKRSEQYFGPGTRLTVT.

The chain employs TRBV28 and TRBJ2-7; 9 nucleotides line up with TRBD1. V dropped 4 bases and J dropped 2; count of bases not matched to a gene: 6. The CDR3 extends over 15 amino acids. Germline V gene lookup returns CDR1 MDHEN and CDR2 SYDVKM. As DNA, the CDR3 is TGTGCCAGCAGTTGGTGGGACAGGGTCCCCTACGAGCAGTACTTC. Its protein product is CASSWWDRVPYEQYF.

About this clone: The same CDR3 arises from other DNA sequences in this sample as well. The CDR3 is CASSLTGSEQYF. The CDR3 coding sequence is TGTGCCAGCAGCCTGACAGGGTCCGAGCAGTACTTC. The gene calls are TRBV27 and TRBJ2-7; 7 bases map to TRBD1. The germline CDR1 and CDR2 sequences are MNHEY and SMNVEV (reference sequence). V shed 6 bases and J 6 bases; nucleotides not matched to a gene: 5. This CDR3 region has 12 residues.

The rearrangement links TRBV6-6 to TRBJ1-1; a possible D gene is TRBD1 (5 bases). Germline-derived CDR1 and CDR2 are MNHNY and SVGAGI (reference sequence). Trimming stripped 0 bases from V and 4 bases from J, with 12 bases between. This CDR3 is 15 amino acids long. CDR3 coding DNA: TGTGCCAGCAGTTACTCGAAGTCCGGGGGCACTGAAGCTTTCTTT. Its protein is CASSYSKSGGTEAFF.

The V call is TRBV7-9, the J call TRBJ2-7; D is ambiguous. Looked up from germline, CDR1 is SEHNR and CDR2 is FQNEAQ (reference sequence). The V and J ends lost 5 bases and 6 bases respectively, with 14 bases between them. The CDR3 runs to 13 residues. The CDR3 DNA is TGTGCCAGCAGCCCCTTCAACCCGTTCGAGCAGTACTTC. This codes for CASSPFNPFEQYF. The whole variable domain, filled in from reference TRBV7-9 and TRBJ2-7, reads DTGVSQNPRHKITKRGQNVTFRCDPISEHNRLYWYRQTLGQGPEFLTYFQNEAQLEKSRLLSDRFSAERPKGSFSTLEIQRTEQGDSAMYLCASSPFNPFEQYFGPGTRLTVT.

For the CDR3, the DNA is TGTGCCAGCAGCTTAGTTGGGGGAGAGGTCACCGGGGAGCTGTTTTTT. This encodes CASSLVGGEVTGELFF. The chain couples TRBV7-6 to TRBJ2-2, with D possibly being TRBD1 or TRBD2 (5 bases each). The CDR3 spans 16 residues. Germline loops: CDR1 SGHVS, CDR2 FNYEAQ. V was trimmed by 1 base and J by 4 bases, leaving 13 bases between them.

The rearrangement links TRBV14 to TRBJ1-4; 7 bases align to TRBD1. The V gene's germline CDR1 is SGHDN and CDR2 FVKESK. CDR3 size: 17 residues. V lost 3 bases to trimming and J lost 0 bases; unmatched junction nucleotides: 7. CDR3 protein: CASSQLGQEATNEKLFF. CDR3 nucleotide sequence: TGTGCCAGCAGCCAGCTCGGACAGGAGGCAACTAATGAAAAACTGTTTTTT.

For this clone: The sample carries other DNA sequences with the same CDR3. The chain uses TRBV5-1 and TRBJ2-3; no definite D call. CDR1 is SGHRS and CDR2 is YFSETQ in the germline V gene. V was trimmed by 0 bases and J by 1 base, leaving 12 bases between them. This CDR3 region has 16 residues. In DNA form, the CDR3 reads TGCGCCAGCAGCTTGGTTGTGGGCTCTGGCACAGATACGCAGTATTTT. It translates to CASSLVVGSGTDTQYF. Drawing the rest from reference TRBV5-1 and TRBJ2-3, the complete variable domain is KAGVTQTPRYLIKTRGQQVTLSCSPISGHRSVSWYQQTPGQGLQFLFEYFSETQRNKGNFPGRFSGRQFSNSRSEMNVSTLELGDSALYLCASSLVVGSGTDTQYFGPGTRLTVL.

This chain connects TRBV9 to TRBJ2-1; 10 bases match TRBD2. Germline V gene lookup returns CDR1 SGDLS and CDR2 YYNGEE. The CDR3 totals 15 residues. The trim removed 4 bases at V and 8 bases at J, leaving 9 bases unmatched. CDR3 DNA: TGTGCCAGCAGCCGGGGAACTAGCGGGACGGATGAGCAGTTCTTC. It is translated as CASSRGTSGTDEQFF.

This chain connects TRBV30 to TRBJ2-7; 8 nucleotides line up with TRBD1. The CDR3 has 16 residues. The V gene end was trimmed by 3 bases and the J gene end by 7 bases; junction bases not matched to a gene: 17. In germline, CDR1 is GTSNPN, CDR2 SVGIG (reference sequence). In nucleotides, the CDR3 is TGTGCCTGGAGCCCACGGACAGGGCTCCGTTTCGTGGAGCAGTACTTC. Translation: CAWSPRTGLRFVEQYF.

The CDR3 DNA reads as TGCGCCAGCAGCATGGGACAGGGAGGAAGTGGCTACACCTTC. Encoded protein: CASSMGQGGSGYTF. The chain uses TRBV5-1 and TRBJ1-2; 9 bases fit TRBD1. The germline V gene encodes CDR1 SGHRS and CDR2 YFSETQ. With 4 bases clipped from V and 7 bases from J, the junction kept 8 bases outside the gene matches. The CDR3 is made up of 14 amino acids.

V usage is TRBV28 and J usage is TRBJ2-7; a possible D gene is TRBD2 (5 bases). CDR3 length: 14 amino acids. V lost 6 bases, J lost 2 bases, and 14 bases lay in between. Germline V lookup: CDR1 MDHEN, CDR2 SYDVKM. The CDR3 is CASRNPGLAYEQYF. The DNA of the CDR3 is TGTGCCAGCAGGAATCCCGGACTCGCCTACGAGCAGTACTTC.

This sequence joins TRBV7-8 and TRBJ1-2, with D unclear. Germline V gives CDR1 SGHVS, CDR2 FQNEAQ. Trimming took 2 bases from V and 6 from J, leaving 13 bases between them. This CDR3 comprises 14 residues. CDR3 sequence (DNA): TGTGCCAGCAGCTTACCGCGGGGATATCATGGCTACACCTTC. It codes for CASSLPRGYHGYTF.

The CDR3 DNA is TGCAGCGTTGAAGATCCCAGGACTAGCTCTTTCGGCGAGCAGTTCTTC. Its protein is CSVEDPRTSSFGEQFF. The V gene is TRBV29-1, the J gene TRBJ2-1, with 8 positions matching TRBD2. CDR3 size: 16 residues. CDR1 and CDR2 from the germline V gene are SQVTM and ANQGSEA. The V and J ends lost 0 bases and 10 bases, in that order; junction bases with no gene match: 14.